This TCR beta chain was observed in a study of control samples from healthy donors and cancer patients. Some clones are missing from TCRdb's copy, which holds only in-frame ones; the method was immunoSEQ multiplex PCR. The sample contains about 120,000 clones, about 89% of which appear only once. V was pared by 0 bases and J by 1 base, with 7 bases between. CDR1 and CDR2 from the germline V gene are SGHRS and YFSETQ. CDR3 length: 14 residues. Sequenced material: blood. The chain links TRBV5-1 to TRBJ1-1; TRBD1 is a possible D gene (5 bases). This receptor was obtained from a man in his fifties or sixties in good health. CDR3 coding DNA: TGCGCCAGCAGCTTGGCCGGACAGAACACTGAAGCTTTCTTT. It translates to CASSLAGQNTEAFF. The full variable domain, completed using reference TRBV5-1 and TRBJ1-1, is KAGVTQTPRYLIKTRGQQVTLSCSPISGHRSVSWYQQTPGQGLQFLFEYFSETQRNKGNFPGRFSGRQFSNSRSEMNVSTLELGDSALYLCASSLAGQNTEAFFGQGTRLTVV.